This T cell receptor beta chain was identified during a study of control samples from healthy donors and cancer patients. In germline, CDR1 is MNHEY, CDR2 SVGAGI. CDR3 length: 15 residues. J was trimmed by 3 bases and V by 6 bases; bases with no gene match: 6. The method was immunoSEQ multiplex PCR; TCRdb's version includes in-frame clones alone and lacks a portion of them. The data show under 200,000 clones, with just over 95% seen just once and about 0.94% held by the top ten. Sequenced sample: blood. The chain has TRBV6-5 and TRBJ2-7; TRBD2 agrees at 12 bases. The sequence was collected from a woman in her 30s in good health. The CDR3 protein is CASSLTSGGLYEQYF. CDR3 coding DNA: TGTGCCAGCAGCTTGACTAGCGGGGGCCTCTACGAGCAGTACTTC.